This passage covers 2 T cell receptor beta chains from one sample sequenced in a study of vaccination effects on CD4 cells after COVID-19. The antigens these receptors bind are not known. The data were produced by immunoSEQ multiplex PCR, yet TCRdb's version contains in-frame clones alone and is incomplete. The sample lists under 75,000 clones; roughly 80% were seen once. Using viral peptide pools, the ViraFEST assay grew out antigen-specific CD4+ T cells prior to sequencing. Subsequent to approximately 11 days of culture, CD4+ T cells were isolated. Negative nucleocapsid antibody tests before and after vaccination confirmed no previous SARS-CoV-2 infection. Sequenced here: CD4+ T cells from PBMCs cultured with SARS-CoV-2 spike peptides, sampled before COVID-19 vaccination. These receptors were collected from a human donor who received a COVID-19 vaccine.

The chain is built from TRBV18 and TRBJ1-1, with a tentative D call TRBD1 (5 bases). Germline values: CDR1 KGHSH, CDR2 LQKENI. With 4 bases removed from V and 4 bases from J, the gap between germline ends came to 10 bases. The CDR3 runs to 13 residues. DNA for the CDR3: TGTGCCAGCTCACTATCAAGGGGCACTGAAGCTTTCTTT. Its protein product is CASSLSRGTEAFF.

CDR3 residues: CASSPYPSGDEKLFF. The DNA for the CDR3 is TGTGCCAGCTCACCATATCCTTCCGGGGATGAAAAACTGTTTTTT. The chain joins TRBV18 to TRBJ1-4; D is ambiguous. Germline V gene lookup returns CDR1 KGHSH and CDR2 LQKENI. V was cut by 2 bases and J by 6 bases, with 13 bases left in between. The CDR3 is made up of 15 amino acids.